Listed below are T cell receptor beta chains from one sample, sequenced in a study of Ad26.COV2.S vaccination and SARS-CoV-2 variants. Assay used: immunoSEQ multiplex PCR; TCRdb lists only in-frame clones, some missing. There are hundreds of thousands of clones in the sample; more than 70% occur only once, and around 1.4% lies in the top ten. The sample in question was peripheral blood, obtained in a trial of Ad26.COV2.S vaccine versus placebo. These receptors originate from a person between 18 and 65 years old who received the Ad26.COV2.S COVID-19 vaccine or a placebo. Both conserved end residues are part of each CDR3. Fields, in order: V gene, D gene, clone size, J gene, CDR3 protein, CDR3 DNA. A D gene is named only where the DNA matches it firmly. Clone size is not always given. Where it is, it says once, few, many or a class for expanded clones.

V: TRBV7-6; D: TRBD2; size: -; J: TRBJ2-5; CDR3: CASSWTSGGTETQYF; DNA: TGTGCCAGCAGCTGGACTAGCGGGGGCACAGAGACCCAGTACTTC
V: TRBV7-3; D: -; size: -; J: TRBJ1-6; CDR3: CASSLERDLNSPLHF; DNA: TGTGCCAGCAGCTTAGAAAGGGACCTTAATTCACCCCTCCACTTT
V: TRBV6-7; D: TRBD1; size: -; J: TRBJ2-4; CDR3: CASSYSQGAAKNIQYF; DNA: TGTGCCAGCAGTTACTCTCAGGGGGCAGCCAAAAACATTCAGTACTTC
V: TRBV4-1; D: -; size: few; J: TRBJ1-1; CDR3: CASSQGGVNTEAFF; DNA: TGCGCCAGCAGCCAAGGTGGTGTGAACACTGAAGCTTTCTTT
V: TRBV4-2; D: -; size: -; J: TRBJ1-2; CDR3: CASSQDLDGLYGYTF; DNA: TGTGCCAGCAGCCAAGATCTTGACGGGCTTTATGGCTACACCTTC
V: TRBV3-1/TRBV3-2; D: -; size: few; J: TRBJ2-7; CDR3: CASSQDKSRSSEQYF; DNA: TGTGCCAGCAGCCAAGATAAGAGTCGGAGCTCCGAGCAGTACTTC
V: TRBV5-4; D: TRBD1; size: few; J: TRBJ2-1; CDR3: CASSRDRVGEQFF; DNA: TGTGCCAGCAGCAGGGACAGGGTCGGTGAGCAGTTCTTC
V: TRBV4-2; D: TRBD2; size: -; J: TRBJ2-5; CDR3: CASSQGGGETQYF; DNA: TGTGCCAGCAGCCAAGGGGGGGGAGAGACCCAGTACTTC
V: TRBV19; D: TRBD1; size: -; J: TRBJ1-2; CDR3: CASSTGTGVYGYTF; DNA: TGTGCCAGTAGTACCGGGACAGGGGTCTACGGCTACACCTTC
V: TRBV7-3; D: -; size: -; J: TRBJ2-3; CDR3: CASSFARADTQYF; DNA: TGTGCCAGCAGCTTCGCCAGGGCAGATACGCAGTATTTT
V: TRBV21-1; D: -; size: -; J: TRBJ2-1; CDR3: CASQQQREGRNEQFF; DNA: TGTGCCAGCCAACAACAGCGGGAGGGCCGAAATGAGCAGTTCTTC
V: TRBV19; D: -; size: -; J: TRBJ2-2; CDR3: CASNRENTGELFF; DNA: TGTGCCAGTAATCGGGAGAACACCGGGGAGCTGTTTTTT
V: TRBV2; D: -; size: once; J: TRBJ1-1; CDR3: CASTDGGANTEAFF; DNA: TGTGCCAGCACCGACGGCGGGGCCAACACTGAAGCTTTCTTT
V: TRBV10-3; D: -; size: -; J: TRBJ2-2; CDR3: CAVGLRRESNTGELFF; DNA: TGTGCCGTCGGCCTACGCAGGGAATCGAACACCGGGGAGCTGTTTTTT
V: TRBV7-3; D: TRBD1; size: -; J: TRBJ2-1; CDR3: CASSQQGNEQFF; DNA: TGTGCCAGCAGCCAACAGGGGAATGAGCAGTTCTTC
V: TRBV3-1/TRBV3-2; D: TRBD1; size: -; J: TRBJ2-5; CDR3: CASSHSLGTGKETQYF; DNA: TGTGCCAGCAGCCATTCCCTGGGGACAGGAAAAGAGACCCAGTACTTC
V: TRBV7-6; D: -; size: -; J: TRBJ1-6; CDR3: CASSPVWGSYNSPLHF; DNA: TGTGCCAGCAGCCCCGTGTGGGGGAGCTATAATTCACCCCTCCACTTT
V: TRBV24-1; D: TRBD1; size: -; J: TRBJ2-7; CDR3: CATDFSQGRGHGVYEQYF; DNA: TGTGCCACCGATTTCTCCCAGGGCAGGGGGCACGGGGTCTACGAGCAGTACTTC
V: TRBV7-9; D: -; size: -; J: TRBJ1-3; CDR3: CASSLADGTIYF; DNA: TGTGCCAGCAGCTTAGCGGACGGCACCATATATTTT
V: TRBV9; D: -; size: -; J: TRBJ2-3; CDR3: CASSVVGRADTQYF; DNA: TGTGCCAGCAGCGTAGTTGGCCGGGCAGATACGCAGTATTTT
V: TRBV2; D: TRBD1; size: -; J: TRBJ2-7; CDR3: CASSPGQGLEQYF; DNA: TGTGCCAGCAGCCCGGGACAGGGGCTCGAGCAGTACTTC
V: TRBV11-2; D: -; size: -; J: TRBJ1-2; CDR3: CASSLSQGPGYGYTF; DNA: TGTGCCAGCAGCTTAAGCCAGGGCCCCGGGTATGGCTACACCTTC
V: TRBV2; D: -; size: -; J: TRBJ2-3; CDR3: CASSRRGGETDTQYF; DNA: TGTGCCAGCAGTAGGAGGGGGGGTGAGACAGATACGCAGTATTTT
V: TRBV5-4; D: TRBD1; size: -; J: TRBJ2-3; CDR3: CASSLGQGGTDTQYF; DNA: TGTGCCAGCAGCCTTGGACAGGGGGGCACAGATACGCAGTATTTT